This T cell receptor beta chain was sequenced during a study of CD8+CD57+ T cells in acquired aplastic anemia (dated by TCRdb to the late 2010s). As for the study more broadly: A mean of about 3.2 ug of DNA, ranging from about 0.2 to 27.4 ug, was extracted from sorted CD4+ and CD8+ cells. Healthy donor samples averaged roughly 10 million reads for CD4+ and roughly 12 million for CD8+ cells.

The study deep-sequenced TCR repertoires of sorted CD4+ and CD8+ blood T cells from severe aplastic anemia patients and healthy subjects. Ficoll-Paque density gradient centrifugation was used to isolate peripheral blood mononuclear cells. Before DNA extraction, CD4+ and CD8+ T cells were sorted by FACS or by magnetic beads. The paper as a whole reports these results and caveats: No significant difference in CD8+ Simpson's diversity was found between patients and healthy controls (P=0.060). Roughly 30 CD8+ CDR3 sequences were found to be shared between patients and controls, but these sequences appeared to be highly expressed in patients and within the immunodominant clones of the patients.

The CDR3 covers 15 residues, taking in both the cysteine and the phenylalanine. The read is trimmed to its CDR3 DNA, 45 bases read in frame from base 1. Germline trimming amounts to 3 bases on V and 4 bases on J, with 6 as the count of junction bases outside the gene matches. CDR1 and CDR2 (SEHNR, FQNEAQ) derive from the germline V gene (reference sequence). Concerning this clonotype itself: Its antigen is unknown. The input lacks base qualities; no much larger clone sits a single base away.

Profiling of TCR beta VDJ combinations and CDR3 sequences used genomic DNA as the template. An Illumina HiSeq 2000 was the platform used for TCR repertoire sequencing. From the authors' description of their analysis: TRBV/TRBJ rearrangement plots, CDR3 size and DJ length profiles, and Simpson's diversity index were used to evaluate the repertoires. The most abundant DNA sequence in the deep sequencing data was taken as the immunodominant clone. CDR3 amino acid sequences were screened for sharing across subjects and compared with published repertoires and the VDJdb database. The public reads were reanalyzed by TCRdb: fastp trimming at Q25, MiXCR alignment, in-frame beta chains only. Rows merge per CDR3 protein into single entries with the most common DNA and genes. The V and J calls here are based on TCRdb, not the publication. Here the sample has roughly 64,000 distinct CDR3 sequences; less than 65% occur a single time. Clones ranked in the top ten supply 2% to 3% of the sample.

The origin of this receptor is a human donor in good health, serving as a control. The rearranged chain carries TRBV7-9 and TRBJ1-3, with TRBD1 matching 7 junction bases. Sequencing input: sorted CD4+, CD8+, or CD8+CD57+ T cells (not recorded which) from PBMCs. The nucleotides read TGTGCCAGCAGCTTGACAGGGATTGCGGGAAACACCATATATTTT. Protein translation: CASSLTGIAGNTIYF.